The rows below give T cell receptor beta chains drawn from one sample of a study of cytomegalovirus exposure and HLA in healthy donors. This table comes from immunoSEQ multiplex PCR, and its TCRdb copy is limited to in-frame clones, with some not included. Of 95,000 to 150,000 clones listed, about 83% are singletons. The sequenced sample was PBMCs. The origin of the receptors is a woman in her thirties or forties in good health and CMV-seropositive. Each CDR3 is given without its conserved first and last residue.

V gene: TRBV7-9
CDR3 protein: ASSRPGQGRGYT

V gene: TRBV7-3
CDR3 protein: ASSLEWDRGWTTGELF

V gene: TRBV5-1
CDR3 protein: ASSLEKGQTNSPLH

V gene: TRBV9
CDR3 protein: ASSIGTGLGNTIY

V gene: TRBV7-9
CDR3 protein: ASSSLGRERGGDTQY

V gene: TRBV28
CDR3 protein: AASRSDSYGYT

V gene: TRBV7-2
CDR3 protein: ASSRTGKETQY

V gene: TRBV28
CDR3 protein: ASKDRDTEAF

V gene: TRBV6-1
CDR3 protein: ASKRVESFNEQF

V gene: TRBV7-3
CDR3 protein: ASSASGTSDNEQF

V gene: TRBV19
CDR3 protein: ASSAKGVTGLNTEAF

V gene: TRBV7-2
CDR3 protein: ASSLAGGTGNTIY

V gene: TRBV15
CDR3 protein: ATSRLPPGQGADTQY

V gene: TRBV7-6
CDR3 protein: ASSLGSTSEPYNEQF

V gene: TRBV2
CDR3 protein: ASSSPPGFNEQF

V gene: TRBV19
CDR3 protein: ASSSYSDTEAF

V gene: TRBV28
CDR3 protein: ASSLPREHDSYGYT

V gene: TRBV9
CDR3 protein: ASSNLAGGHTQY

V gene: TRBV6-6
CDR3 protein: ASSSLDTRGEQY

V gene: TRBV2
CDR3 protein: ASHPASTGALTYEQY

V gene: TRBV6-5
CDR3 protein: ASSGRGLAGLGQY

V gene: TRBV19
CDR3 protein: ASKAGGNTIY

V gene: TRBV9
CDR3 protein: ASNPAGGLSYNEQF

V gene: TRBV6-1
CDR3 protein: ASSEVRTSGYNEQF

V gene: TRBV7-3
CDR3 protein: ASSKDSARYNEQF

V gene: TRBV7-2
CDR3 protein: ASSPRTGGTEKLF

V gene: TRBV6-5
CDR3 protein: ASSTGADEAF

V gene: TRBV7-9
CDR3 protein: ASSPPSGRAPYNEQF

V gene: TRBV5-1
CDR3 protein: ASSLPVRGETQY

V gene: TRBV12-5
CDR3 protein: ASEPGAYTEAF

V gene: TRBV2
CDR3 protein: ASSDGGGTEAF